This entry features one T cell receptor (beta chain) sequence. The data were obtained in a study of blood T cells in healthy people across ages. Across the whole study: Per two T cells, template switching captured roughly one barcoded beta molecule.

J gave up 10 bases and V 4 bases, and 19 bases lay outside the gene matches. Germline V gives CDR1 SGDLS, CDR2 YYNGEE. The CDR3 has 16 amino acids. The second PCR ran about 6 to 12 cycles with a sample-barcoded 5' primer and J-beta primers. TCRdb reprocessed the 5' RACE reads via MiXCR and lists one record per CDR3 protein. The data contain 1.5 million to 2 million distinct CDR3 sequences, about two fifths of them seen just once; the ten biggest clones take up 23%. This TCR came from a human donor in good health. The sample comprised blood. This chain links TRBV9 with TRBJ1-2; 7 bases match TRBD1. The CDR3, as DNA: TGTGCCAGCAGCCGAGGAGGGGGCCTTTCTAAGGGTGACTACACCTTC. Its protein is CASSRGGGLSKGDYTF.